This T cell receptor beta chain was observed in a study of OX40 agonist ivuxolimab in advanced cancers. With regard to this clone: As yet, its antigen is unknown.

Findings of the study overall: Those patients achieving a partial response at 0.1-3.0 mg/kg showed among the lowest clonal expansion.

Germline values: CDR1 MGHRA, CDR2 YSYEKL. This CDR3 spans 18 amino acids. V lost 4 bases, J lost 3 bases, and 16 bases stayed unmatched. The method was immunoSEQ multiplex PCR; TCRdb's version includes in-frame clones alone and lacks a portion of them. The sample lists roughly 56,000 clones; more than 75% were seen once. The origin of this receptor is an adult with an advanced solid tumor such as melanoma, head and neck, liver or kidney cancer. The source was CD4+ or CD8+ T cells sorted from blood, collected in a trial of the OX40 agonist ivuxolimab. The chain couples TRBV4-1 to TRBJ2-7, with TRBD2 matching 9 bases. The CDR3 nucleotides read TGCGCCAGCAGCCCCCGGAGGCTAGCGGGACCAAAAAGCTACGAGCAGTACTTC. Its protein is CASSPRRLAGPKSYEQYF.